Here is one T cell receptor beta chain with its context. The target antigen is unknown. These data originate in a study of read filtering for tumor transcriptome and immune sequencing. Study summary: Among patients, some 17 were male and more than 12 female, aged about 40 to 90 (mean about 66).

This library used about 400 ng RNA and molecular barcoded adaptors spanning alpha/delta and beta/gamma chains. Each CDR3 protein gets one entry after TCRdb re-called the reads with MiXCR. The sample includes approximately 140,000 distinct CDR3 sequences, 13% of them seen just once. Overall study findings and caveats: This fraction held mixed bone marrow immune cells after CD138-negative sorting.

The CDR3 loop spans 14 amino acids. Deletions cut 6 bases from V and 9 bases from J, with 18 bases between. This chain joins TRBV12-3 or TRBV12-4 and TRBJ2-1, with TRBD2 as a possible D gene (6 bases). Sequences were obtained from a population of CD138-negative cells sorted from bone marrow. This TCR derives from a donor at least 40 years old with multiple myeloma. The CDR3 bases are TGTGCCAGCAGCTGGAGGGTAGGGGTCAGTGAGCAGTTCTTC. As protein: CASSWRVGVSEQFF.